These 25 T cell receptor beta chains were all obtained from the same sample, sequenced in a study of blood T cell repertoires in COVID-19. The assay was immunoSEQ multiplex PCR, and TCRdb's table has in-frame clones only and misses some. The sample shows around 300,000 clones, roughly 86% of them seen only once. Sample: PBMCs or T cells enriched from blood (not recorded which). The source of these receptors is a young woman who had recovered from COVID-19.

The CDR3 DNA is TGTGCCAGCAGTGAAGCTCTCGGGTTAGGTTCCTCTTATGAGCAGTTCTTC. Translated: CASSEALGLGSSYEQFF. The chain combines TRBV2 with TRBJ2-1; D is unresolved. Trimming stripped 0 bases from V and 8 bases from J, with 20 bases between. The CDR3 spans 17 residues. Looked up from germline, CDR1 is SNHLY and CDR2 is FYNNEI. The full variable domain, in which reference TRBV2 and TRBJ2-1 provide the parts outside the CDR3, is EPEVTQTPSHQVTQMGQEVILRCVPISNHLYFYWYRQILGQKVEFLVSFYNNEISEKSEIFDDQFSVERPDGSNFTLKIRSTKLEDSAMYFCASSEALGLGSSYEQFFGPGTRLTVL.

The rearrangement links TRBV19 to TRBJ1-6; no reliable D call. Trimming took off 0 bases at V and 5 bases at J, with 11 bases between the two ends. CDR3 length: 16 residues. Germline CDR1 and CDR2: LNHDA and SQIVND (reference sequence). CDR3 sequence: CASSIDLSGNNSPLHF. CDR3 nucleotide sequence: TGTGCCAGTAGTATAGATTTGTCGGGGAATAATTCACCCCTCCACTTT. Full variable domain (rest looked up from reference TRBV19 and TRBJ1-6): DGGITQSPKYLFRKEGQNVTLSCEQNLNHDAMYWYRQDPGQGLRLIYYSQIVNDFQKGDIAEGYSVSREKKESFPLTVTSAQKNPTAFYLCASSIDLSGNNSPLHFGNGTRLTVT.

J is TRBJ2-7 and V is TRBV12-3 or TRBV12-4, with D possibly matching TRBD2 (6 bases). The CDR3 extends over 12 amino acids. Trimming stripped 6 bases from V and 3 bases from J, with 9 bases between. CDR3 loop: CASSDGGYEQYF. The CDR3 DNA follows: TGTGCCAGCAGCGACGGGGGCTACGAGCAGTACTTC.

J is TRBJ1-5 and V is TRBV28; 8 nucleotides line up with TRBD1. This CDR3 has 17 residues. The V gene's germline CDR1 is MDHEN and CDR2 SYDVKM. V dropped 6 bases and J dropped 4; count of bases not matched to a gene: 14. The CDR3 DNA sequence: TGTGCCAGCAGCCTCCCCAGGGGGCGCAACACTAATCAGCCCCAGCATTTT. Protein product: CASSLPRGRNTNQPQHF.

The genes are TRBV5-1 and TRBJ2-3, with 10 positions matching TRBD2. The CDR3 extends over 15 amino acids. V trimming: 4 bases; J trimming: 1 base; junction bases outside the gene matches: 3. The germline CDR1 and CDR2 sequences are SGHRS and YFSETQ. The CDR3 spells CASSGTSDRTDTQYF. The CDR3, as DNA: TGCGCCAGCAGCGGGACTAGCGACCGCACAGATACGCAGTATTTT.

CDR3 in DNA: TGTGCCACCAGCGTAGGGGTATCCATGAACACTGAAGCTTTCTTT. Protein: CATSVGVSMNTEAFF. The chain is built from TRBV15 and TRBJ1-1, with TRBD1 as a possible D gene (5 bases). This CDR3 is 15 amino acids long. Trimming left V 5 bases short and J 0 bases short, with 13 bases between. CDR1 is LNHNV, CDR2 YYDKDF, per germline (reference sequence).

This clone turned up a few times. CDR3 region: CASSQGDADYYEQYF. CDR3 sequence (DNA): TGTGCCAGCAGCCAAGGCGACGCTGACTACTACGAGCAGTACTTC. J is TRBJ2-7 and V is TRBV3-1 (or the pseudogene TRBV3-2); D might be TRBD2 (5 bases). CDR3 length: 15 amino acids. Germline V gene lookup returns CDR1 LGHDT and CDR2 YNNKEL (reference sequence). Trimming removed 1 base from V and 3 bases from J, with 13 bases in between.

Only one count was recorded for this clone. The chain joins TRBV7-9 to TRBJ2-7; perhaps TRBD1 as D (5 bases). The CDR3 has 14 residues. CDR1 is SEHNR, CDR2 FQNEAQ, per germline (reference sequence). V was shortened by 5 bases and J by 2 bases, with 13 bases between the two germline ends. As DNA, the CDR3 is TGTGCCAGCAGCCACGCCCTGGGGCCCTACGAGCAGTACTTC. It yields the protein CASSHALGPYEQYF.

The CDR3, as DNA: TGTGCCAGCAGTGAAGCGCTCTGGGAGGGGAGTGGGGACATTCAGTACTTC. This translates into CASSEALWEGSGDIQYF. V and J are TRBV6-1 and TRBJ2-4; the match to TRBD2 covers 7 bases. The CDR3 contains 17 residues. Germline V gene sequence: CDR1 MNHNS, CDR2 SASEGT. J gave up 8 bases and V 0 bases, and 13 bases lay outside the gene matches.

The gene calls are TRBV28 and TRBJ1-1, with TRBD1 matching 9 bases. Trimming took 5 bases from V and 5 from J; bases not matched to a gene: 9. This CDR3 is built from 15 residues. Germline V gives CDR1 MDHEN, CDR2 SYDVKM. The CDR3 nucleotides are TGTGCCAGCAGTCCAGGGGGACAGGGAGGAACTGAAGCTTTCTTT. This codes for CASSPGGQGGTEAFF.

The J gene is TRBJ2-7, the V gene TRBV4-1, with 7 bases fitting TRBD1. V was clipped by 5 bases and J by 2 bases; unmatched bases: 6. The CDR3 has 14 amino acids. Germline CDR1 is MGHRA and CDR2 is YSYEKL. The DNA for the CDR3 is TGCGCCAGCAGCTCACCGGGACAGACCTACGAGCAGTACTTC. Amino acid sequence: CASSSPGQTYEQYF.

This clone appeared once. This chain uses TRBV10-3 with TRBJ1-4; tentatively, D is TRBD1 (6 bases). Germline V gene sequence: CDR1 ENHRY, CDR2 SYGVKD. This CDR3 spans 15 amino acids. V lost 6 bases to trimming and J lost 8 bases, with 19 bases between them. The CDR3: CAISGSGVAGEKLFF. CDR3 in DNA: TGTGCCATCAGCGGGTCAGGGGTCGCAGGGGAAAAACTGTTTTTT.

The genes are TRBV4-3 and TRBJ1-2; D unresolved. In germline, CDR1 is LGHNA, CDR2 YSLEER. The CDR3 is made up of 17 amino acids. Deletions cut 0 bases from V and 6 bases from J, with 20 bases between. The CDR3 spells CASSQESAREYVDGYTF. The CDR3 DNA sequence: TGCGCCAGCAGCCAAGAGAGTGCTCGGGAGTACGTGGATGGCTACACCTTC.

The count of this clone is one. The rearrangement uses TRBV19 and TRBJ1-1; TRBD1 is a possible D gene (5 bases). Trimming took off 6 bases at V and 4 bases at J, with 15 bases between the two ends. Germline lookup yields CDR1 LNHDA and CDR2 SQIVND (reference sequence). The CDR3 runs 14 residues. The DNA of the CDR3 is TGTGCCAGTAGCCTCTCTGTGGGGGGCACTGAAGCTTTCTTT. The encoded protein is CASSLSVGGTEAFF.

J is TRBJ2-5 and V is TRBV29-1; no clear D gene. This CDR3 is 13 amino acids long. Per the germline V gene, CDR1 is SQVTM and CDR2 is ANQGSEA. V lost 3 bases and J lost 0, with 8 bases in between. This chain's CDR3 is CSVDQRYQETQYF. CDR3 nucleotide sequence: TGCAGCGTTGATCAGAGGTACCAAGAGACCCAGTACTTC.

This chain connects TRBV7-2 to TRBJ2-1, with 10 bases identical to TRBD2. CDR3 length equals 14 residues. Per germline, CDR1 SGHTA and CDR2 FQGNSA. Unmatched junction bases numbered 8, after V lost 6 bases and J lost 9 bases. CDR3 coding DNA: TGTGCCAGCAGGACTTCAGGGACTAGCGTTGAGCAGTTCTTC. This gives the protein CASRTSGTSVEQFF. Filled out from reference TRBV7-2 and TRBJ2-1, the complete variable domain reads GAGVSQSPSNKVTEKGKDVELRCDPISGHTALYWYRQSLGQGLEFLIYFQGNSAPDKSGLPSDRFSAERTGGSVSTLTIQRTQQEDSAVYLCASRTSGTSVEQFFGPGTRLTVL.

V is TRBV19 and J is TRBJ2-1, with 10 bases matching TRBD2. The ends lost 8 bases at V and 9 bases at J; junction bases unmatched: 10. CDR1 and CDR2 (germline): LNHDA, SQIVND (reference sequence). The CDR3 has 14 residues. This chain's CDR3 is CASQSGRASGEQFF. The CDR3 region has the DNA TGTGCCAGTCAGAGCGGGAGGGCCTCCGGTGAGCAGTTCTTC.

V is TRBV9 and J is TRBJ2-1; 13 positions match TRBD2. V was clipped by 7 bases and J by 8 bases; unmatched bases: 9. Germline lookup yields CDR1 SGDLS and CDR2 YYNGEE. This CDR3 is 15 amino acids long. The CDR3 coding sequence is TGTGCCAGCTGCTTAACTAGCGGGAGGGCCGATGAGCAGTTCTTC. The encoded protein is CASCLTSGRADEQFF.

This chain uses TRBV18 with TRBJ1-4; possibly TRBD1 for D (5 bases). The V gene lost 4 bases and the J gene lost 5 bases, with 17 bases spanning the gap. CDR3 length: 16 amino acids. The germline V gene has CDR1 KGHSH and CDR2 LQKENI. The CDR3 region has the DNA TGTGCCAGCTCACATCGGGAGGGGACGCGGAATGAAAAACTGTTTTTT. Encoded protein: CASSHREGTRNEKLFF.

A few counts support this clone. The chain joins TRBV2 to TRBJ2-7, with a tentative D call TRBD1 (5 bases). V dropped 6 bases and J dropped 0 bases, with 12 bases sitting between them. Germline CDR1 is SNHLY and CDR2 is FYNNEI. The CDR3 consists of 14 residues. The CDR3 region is CASRTATHSYEQYF. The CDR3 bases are TGTGCCAGCAGGACAGCGACTCACTCCTACGAGCAGTACTTC.

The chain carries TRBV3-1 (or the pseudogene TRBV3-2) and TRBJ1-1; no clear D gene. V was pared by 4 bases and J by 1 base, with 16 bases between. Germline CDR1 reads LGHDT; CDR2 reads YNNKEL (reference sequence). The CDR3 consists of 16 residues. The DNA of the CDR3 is TGTGCCAGCAGCCGTCGCCCGCTATCAGGGAACACTGAAGCTTTCTTT. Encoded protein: CASSRRPLSGNTEAFF.

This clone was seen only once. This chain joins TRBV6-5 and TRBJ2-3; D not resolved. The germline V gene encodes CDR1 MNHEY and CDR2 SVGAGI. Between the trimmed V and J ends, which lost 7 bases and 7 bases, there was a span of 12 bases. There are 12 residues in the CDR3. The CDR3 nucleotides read TGTGCCAGCATGGGCCTGGGTTATACGCAGTATTTT. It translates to CASMGLGYTQYF.

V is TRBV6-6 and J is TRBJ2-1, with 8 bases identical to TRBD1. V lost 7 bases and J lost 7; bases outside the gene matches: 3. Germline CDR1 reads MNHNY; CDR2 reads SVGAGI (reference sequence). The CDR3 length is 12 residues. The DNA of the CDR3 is TGTGCCAGCACCTGGGACAGGAATGAGCAGTTCTTC. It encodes CASTWDRNEQFF.

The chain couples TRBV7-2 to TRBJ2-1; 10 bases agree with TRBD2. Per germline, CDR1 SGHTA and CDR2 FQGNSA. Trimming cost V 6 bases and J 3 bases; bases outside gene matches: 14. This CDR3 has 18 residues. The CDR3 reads CASSLKSSGRSLYNEQFF. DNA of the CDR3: TGTGCCAGCAGTCTTAAATCTAGCGGGAGATCCCTCTACAATGAGCAGTTCTTC.

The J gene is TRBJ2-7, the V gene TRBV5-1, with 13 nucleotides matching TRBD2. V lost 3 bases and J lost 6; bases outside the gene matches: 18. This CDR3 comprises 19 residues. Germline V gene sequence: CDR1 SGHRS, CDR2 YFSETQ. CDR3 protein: CASSWTGTSGTLLPSEQYF. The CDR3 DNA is TGCGCCAGCAGCTGGACCGGGACTAGCGGGACTCTCCTCCCCAGCGAGCAGTACTTC.